The TCR beta chain described here comes from a study of T cell responses to AZD1222 COVID-19 vaccine. TCRdb's copy holds only in-frame clones and misses some; the assay was immunoSEQ multiplex PCR. The data show approximately 70,000 clones, 80% seen once. Recipients boosted at about 4 weeks or about 12 weeks are pooled. Trimming shortened V by 9 bases and J by 8 bases, and 29 bases separated the two germline ends. The CDR3 is made up of 16 amino acids. Germline V CDR1 and CDR2: SGHRS, YFSETQ. The source material was peripheral blood, sampled 28 days after the second AZD1222 dose. The chain has TRBV5-1 and TRBJ1-2; possibly TRBD1 for D (6 bases). The clonotype originates from an adult who received the AZD1222 COVID-19 vaccine. This chain's CDR3 is CATTRDDRPTMRGYTF. The DNA for the CDR3 is TGCGCCACCACGCGGGATGACAGGCCAACCATGAGAGGCTACACCTTC.